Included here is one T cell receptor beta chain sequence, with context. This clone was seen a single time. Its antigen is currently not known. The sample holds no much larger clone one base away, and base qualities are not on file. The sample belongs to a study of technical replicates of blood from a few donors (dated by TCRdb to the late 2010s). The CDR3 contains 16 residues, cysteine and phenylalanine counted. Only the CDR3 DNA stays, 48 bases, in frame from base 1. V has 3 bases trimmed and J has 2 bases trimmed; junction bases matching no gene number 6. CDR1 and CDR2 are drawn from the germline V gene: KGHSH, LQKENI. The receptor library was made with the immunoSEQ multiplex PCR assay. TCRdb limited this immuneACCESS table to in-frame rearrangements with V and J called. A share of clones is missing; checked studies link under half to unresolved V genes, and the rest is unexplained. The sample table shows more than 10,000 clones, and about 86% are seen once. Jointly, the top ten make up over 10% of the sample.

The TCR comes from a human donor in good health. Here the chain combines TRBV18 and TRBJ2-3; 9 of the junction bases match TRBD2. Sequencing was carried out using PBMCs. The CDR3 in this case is CASSPIAGASTDTQYF. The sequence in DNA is TGTGCCAGCTCACCTATAGCGGGAGCTTCCACAGATACGCAGTATTTT.